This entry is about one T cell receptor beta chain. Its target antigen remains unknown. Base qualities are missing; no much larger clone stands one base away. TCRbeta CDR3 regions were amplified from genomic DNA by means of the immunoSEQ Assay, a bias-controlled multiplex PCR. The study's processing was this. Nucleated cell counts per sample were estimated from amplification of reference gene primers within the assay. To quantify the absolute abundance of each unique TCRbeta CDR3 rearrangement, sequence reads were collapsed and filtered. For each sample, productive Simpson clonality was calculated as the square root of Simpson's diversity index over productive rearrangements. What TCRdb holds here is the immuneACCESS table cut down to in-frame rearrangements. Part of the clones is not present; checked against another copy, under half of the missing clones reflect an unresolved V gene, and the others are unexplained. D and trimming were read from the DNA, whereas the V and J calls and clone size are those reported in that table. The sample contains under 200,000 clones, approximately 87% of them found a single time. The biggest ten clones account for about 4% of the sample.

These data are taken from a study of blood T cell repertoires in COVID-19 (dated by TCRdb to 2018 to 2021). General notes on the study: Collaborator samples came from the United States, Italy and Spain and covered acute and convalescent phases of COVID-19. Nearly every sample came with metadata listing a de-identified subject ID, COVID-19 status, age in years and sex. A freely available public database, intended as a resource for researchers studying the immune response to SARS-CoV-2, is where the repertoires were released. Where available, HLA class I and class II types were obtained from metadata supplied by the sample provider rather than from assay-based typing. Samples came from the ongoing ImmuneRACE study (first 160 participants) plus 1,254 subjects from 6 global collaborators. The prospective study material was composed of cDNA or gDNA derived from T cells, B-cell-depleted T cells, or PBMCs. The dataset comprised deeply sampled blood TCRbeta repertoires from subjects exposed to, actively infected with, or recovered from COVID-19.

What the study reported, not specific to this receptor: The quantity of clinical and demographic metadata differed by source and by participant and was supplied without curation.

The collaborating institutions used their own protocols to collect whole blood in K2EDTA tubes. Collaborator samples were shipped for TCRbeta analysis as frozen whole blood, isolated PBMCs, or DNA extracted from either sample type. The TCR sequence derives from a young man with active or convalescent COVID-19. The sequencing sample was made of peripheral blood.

The DNA reads as follows: TGTGCCAGCAGTTTTGGGACTAGCGGGCCGTACGAGCAGTACGTC. It codes for CASSFGTSGPYEQYV. The rearrangement combines TRBV28 with TRBJ2-7, and TRBD2 aligns with 12 junction nucleotides. CDR1 and CDR2, looked up from the germline V gene, are MDHEN and SYDVKM. The CDR3 measures 15 amino acids from cysteine to valine. The read is trimmed to its CDR3 DNA, 45 bases read in frame from base 1. Trimming removed 3 bases from V and 4 bases from J; the gene matches leave 4 bases unexplained.